The 8 T cell receptor beta chains in this list originate from one sample, sequenced in a study of patients and donors after allogeneic stem cell transplantation. MiXCR, applied by TCRdb to the RT-PCR reads, yields one record per CDR3 protein. The sample has over 400,000 distinct CDR3 sequences, roughly 17% seen once; the top ten hold around 7.2%. Sequencing used blood, either unsorted or a sorted T cell fraction (not recorded which). The receptor set was obtained from a human donor who was either an allogeneic HSCT recipient or a stem cell or donor lymphocyte infusion donor (not recorded which). It is not recorded whose cells these are; they may come from a transplant donor.

This clonotype was observed many times. This chain links TRBV10-3 with TRBJ1-2; D is unclear. The germline V and J ends were trimmed by 3 bases and 7 bases, with 9 bases remaining between them. This CDR3 is built from 12 residues. Germline V CDR1 and CDR2: ENHRY, SYGVKD. The CDR3 is CAISEVAGGYTF. The CDR3 DNA reads as TGTGCCATCAGTGAAGTGGCCGGTGGCTACACCTTC.

This clonotype has ten or more counts. The chain is built from TRBV5-1 and TRBJ2-5; no firm D call. Germline V gene data show CDR1 as SGHRS and CDR2 as YFSETQ. This CDR3 has 15 residues. Deletions cut 5 bases from V and 0 bases from J, with 14 bases between. The CDR3 sequence is CASSNLYAYQETQYF. In DNA form, the CDR3 reads TGCGCCAGCAGTAATCTCTACGCGTACCAAGAGACCCAGTACTTC.

This chain joins TRBV7-2 and TRBJ1-6; 8 bases fit TRBD1. CDR3 size: 16 residues. Germline V lookup: CDR1 SGHTA, CDR2 FQGNSA. The J segment lost 4 bases and the V segment lost 3 bases, leaving 5 bases of the junction unmatched. CDR3 bases: TGTGCCAGCAGCTTGTCCGGACAGGGTTATAATTCACCCCTCCACTTT. The encoded protein is CASSLSGQGYNSPLHF.

This clonotype was picked up a small number of times. The V and J genes are TRBV5-1 and TRBJ2-1; 14 bases fit TRBD2. Per the germline V gene, CDR1 is SGHRS and CDR2 is YFSETQ. The CDR3 length is 17 residues. The ends lost 4 bases at V and 3 bases at J; junction bases unmatched: 6. CDR3 sequence: CASSPTSGGASYNEQFF. CDR3 DNA sequence: TGCGCCAGCAGCCCGACTAGCGGGGGGGCTAGCTACAATGAGCAGTTCTTC.

The gene calls are TRBV27 and TRBJ2-5; 10 positions agree with TRBD2. This CDR3 spans 16 amino acids. Germline loops: CDR1 MNHEY, CDR2 SMNVEV (reference sequence). J gave up 2 bases and V 4 bases, and 7 bases lay outside the gene matches. This CDR3 is CASSWVAGGPQETQYF. For the CDR3, the DNA is TGTGCCAGCAGTTGGGTAGCGGGGGGTCCACAAGAGACCCAGTACTTC.

This chain links TRBV24-1 with TRBJ2-7, with D possibly being TRBD2 (5 bases). V gave up 3 bases and J gave up 5 bases, with 13 bases separating them. This CDR3 has 14 amino acids. Germline V CDR1 and CDR2: KGHDR, SFDVKD. The CDR3 region has the DNA TGTGCCACCAGTGATAAAGAGAGGGCCCACGAGCAGTACTTC. It yields the protein CATSDKERAHEQYF.

This clonotype has a handful of counts. This sequence joins TRBV2 and TRBJ2-1, with unresolved D. The CDR3 length is 13 residues. Trimming took off 1 base at V and 8 bases at J, with 9 bases between the two ends. The germline gives CDR1 SNHLY, CDR2 FYNNEI. The CDR3 spells CASSEEVGYEQFF. The CDR3 DNA reads TGTGCCAGCAGTGAAGAGGTCGGGTATGAGCAGTTCTTC.

This clonotype is medium-sized (0.01 to 0.1%) within its sample. The CDR3 here is CASSISAGKAFF. The DNA of the CDR3 is TGTGCCAGTAGTATCTCGGCAGGAAAAGCTTTCTTT. This chain links TRBV19 with TRBJ1-1; no definite D call. Germline CDR1 reads LNHDA; CDR2 reads SQIVND (reference sequence). Deletions cut 3 bases from V and 9 bases from J, with 11 bases between. The CDR3 is made up of 12 amino acids.